The present TCR beta chain was sequenced within a study of identical twins. Via MiXCR, TCRdb re-called the 5' RACE reads, giving one row per CDR3 protein. The data show about 450,000 distinct CDR3 sequences, around 18% seen once. The sample consisted of naive T cells sorted from blood. This receptor was taken from a man aged 45-60 years in good health.

This chain's CDR3 is CSVVTGSTEEQYF. DNA of the CDR3: TGCAGCGTTGTAACAGGATCTACGGAGGAGCAGTACTTC. This chain joins TRBV29-1 and TRBJ2-7; possibly TRBD1 for D (5 bases). The CDR3 spans 13 residues. From germline, CDR1 is SQVTM and CDR2 ANQGSEA. V shed 4 bases and J shed 7 bases, with 17 bases lying between them.